Described below is a single TCR beta chain sequence and its context. Its antigen is currently unknown. Via the markers CD45RO/CCR7/CD25/CD127/CD95/CD27, stem cell-like memory, regulatory, central memory and naive CD4+ cells were sorted. This entry is derived from a study of beta chain features in type 1 diabetes. Background on the study: Across all samples, 100 million to 130 million sorted cells were examined. Study results and caveats: Significant though moderate, a shortening of TCRB CDR3s appeared in all four CD4+ subsets of Type 1 diabetes patients. Highly expressing activated T cells could be over-counted with a cDNA template.

The investigators reverse transcribed all of the isolated RNA, so they sequenced expressed TCRB transcripts. Generated by immunoSEQ multiplex PCR, the TCRdb table keeps only in-frame clones and is missing some. The sample holds roughly 260,000 clones, about a fifth seen once. The CDR3 sequence is 14 residues long. Germline CDR1 LGHNT, CDR2 FRNRAP. V was shortened by 6 bases and J by 6 bases, with 15 bases between the two germline ends. The chain joins TRBV12-5 to TRBJ2-1; D might be TRBD2 (6 bases). Material for sequencing was naive CD4+ T cells from blood. This TCR came from a middle-aged woman with type 1 diabetes. Here the CDR3 reads CASGSGTLLNEQFF. In DNA, the CDR3 is TGTGCTAGTGGGTCCGGGACTCTACTCAATGAGCAGTTCTTC.